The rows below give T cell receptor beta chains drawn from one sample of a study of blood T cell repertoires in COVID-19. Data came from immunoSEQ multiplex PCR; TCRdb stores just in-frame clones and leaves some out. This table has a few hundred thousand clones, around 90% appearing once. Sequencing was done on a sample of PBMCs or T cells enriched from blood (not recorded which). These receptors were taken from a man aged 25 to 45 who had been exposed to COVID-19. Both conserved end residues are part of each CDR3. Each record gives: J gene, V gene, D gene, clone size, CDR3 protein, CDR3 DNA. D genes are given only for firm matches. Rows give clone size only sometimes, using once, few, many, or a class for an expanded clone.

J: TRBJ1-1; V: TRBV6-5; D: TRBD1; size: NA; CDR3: CASRILQGARTEAFF; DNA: TGTGCCAGCAGGATACTACAGGGGGCTCGCACTGAAGCTTTCTTT
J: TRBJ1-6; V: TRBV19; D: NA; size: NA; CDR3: CASSMLRADNSPLHF; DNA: TGTGCCAGTAGTATGCTCCGCGCTGATAATTCACCCCTCCACTTT
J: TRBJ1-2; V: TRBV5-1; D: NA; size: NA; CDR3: CASSLEQAPNYGYTF; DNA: TGCGCCAGCAGCTTGGAACAGGCCCCTAACTATGGCTACACCTTC
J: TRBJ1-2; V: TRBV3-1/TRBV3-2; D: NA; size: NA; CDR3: CASSQGNRGGYTF; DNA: TGTGCCAGCAGCCAAGGGAATCGGGGTGGCTACACCTTC
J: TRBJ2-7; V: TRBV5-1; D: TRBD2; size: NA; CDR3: CASSLSGTSGAGQQYF; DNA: TGCGCCAGCAGCTTAAGTGGGACTAGCGGGGCCGGGCAGCAGTACTTC
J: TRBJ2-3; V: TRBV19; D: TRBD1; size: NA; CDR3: CATRDSPTDTQYF; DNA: TGTGCCACCCGGGACAGCCCCACAGATACGCAGTATTTT
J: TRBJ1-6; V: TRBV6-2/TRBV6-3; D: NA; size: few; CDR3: CASSYATGSSPLHF; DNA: TGTGCCAGCAGTTACGCGACAGGCTCTTCACCCCTCCACTTT
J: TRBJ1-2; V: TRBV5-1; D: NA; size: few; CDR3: CASSLVMRAGADNYGYTF; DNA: TGCGCCAGCAGCTTGGTGATGAGAGCGGGGGCTGATAACTATGGCTACACCTTC
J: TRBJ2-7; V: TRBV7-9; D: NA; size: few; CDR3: CASGQGDYEQYF; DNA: TGTGCCAGCGGACAAGGGGACTACGAGCAGTACTTC
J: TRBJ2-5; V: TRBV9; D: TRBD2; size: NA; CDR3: CASSVAGGGAQETQYF; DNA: TGTGCCAGCAGCGTAGCTGGCGGGGGAGCCCAAGAGACCCAGTACTTC
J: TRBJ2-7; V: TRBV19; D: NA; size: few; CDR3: CASSIEASSYEQYF; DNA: TGTGCCAGTAGTATAGAGGCCAGCTCCTACGAGCAGTACTTC
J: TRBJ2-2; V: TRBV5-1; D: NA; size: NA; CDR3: CASRRAGPSGELFF; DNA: TGCGCCAGCAGGCGGGCGGGTCCCTCCGGGGAGCTGTTTTTT
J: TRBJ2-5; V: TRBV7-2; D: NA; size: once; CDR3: CASGKGRTQETQYF; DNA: TGTGCCAGCGGCAAAGGACGGACTCAAGAGACCCAGTACTTC
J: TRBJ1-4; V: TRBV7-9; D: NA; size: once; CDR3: CASGKDFLF; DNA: TGTGCCAGCGGGAAGGACTTCCTTTTT
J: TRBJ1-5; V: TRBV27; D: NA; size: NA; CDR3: CASRSGNQPQHF; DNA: TGTGCCAGCAGATCAGGGAATCAGCCCCAGCATTTT
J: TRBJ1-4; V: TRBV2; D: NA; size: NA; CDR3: CASSEGGGGNEKLFF; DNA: TGTGCCAGCAGTGAAGGCGGCGGCGGCAATGAAAAACTGTTTTTT
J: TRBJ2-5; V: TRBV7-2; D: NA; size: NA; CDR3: CASSFHPGGETQYF; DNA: TGTGCCAGCAGCTTCCACCCTGGGGGGGAGACCCAGTACTTC
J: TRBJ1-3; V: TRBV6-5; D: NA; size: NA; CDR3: CASSPGFTGNTIYF; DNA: TGTGCCAGCAGCCCAGGGTTTACTGGAAACACCATATATTTT
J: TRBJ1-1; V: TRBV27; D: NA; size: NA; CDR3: CASSPRPTPTEAFF; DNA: TGTGCCAGCAGTCCCCGCCCTACCCCGACTGAAGCTTTCTTT
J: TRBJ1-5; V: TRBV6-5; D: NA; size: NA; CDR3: CATSRTAYSNQPQHF; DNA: TGTGCCACGTCCAGGACAGCGTATAGCAATCAGCCCCAGCATTTT
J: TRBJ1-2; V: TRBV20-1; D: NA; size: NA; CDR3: CSASHSYGYTF; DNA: TGCAGTGCTAGTCACAGCTATGGCTACACCTTC
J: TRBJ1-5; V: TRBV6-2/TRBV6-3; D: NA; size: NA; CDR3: CASSRGYSNQPQHF; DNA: TGTGCCAGCAGCAGGGGTTATAGCAATCAGCCCCAGCATTTT
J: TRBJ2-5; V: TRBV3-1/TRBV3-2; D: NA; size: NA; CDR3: CACAGASETQYF; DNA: TGTGCCTGCGCGGGGGCCTCAGAGACCCAGTACTTC
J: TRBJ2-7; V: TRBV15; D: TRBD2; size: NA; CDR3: CATSRVVAGVPLQYF; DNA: TGTGCCACCAGCAGAGTAGTAGCGGGGGTCCCCCTGCAGTACTTC
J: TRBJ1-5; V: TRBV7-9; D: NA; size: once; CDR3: CASSLQGSGLSNQPQHF; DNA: TGTGCCAGCAGCTTACAGGGTTCGGGCCTTAGCAATCAGCCCCAGCATTTT
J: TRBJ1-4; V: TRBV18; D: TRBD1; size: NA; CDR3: CASSPRDRDPTNEKLFF; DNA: TGTGCCAGCTCACCAAGAGACAGGGACCCAACTAATGAAAAACTGTTTTTT
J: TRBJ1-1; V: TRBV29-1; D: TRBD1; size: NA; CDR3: CSVPYGQAGAFF; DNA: TGCAGCGTTCCATACGGACAGGCTGGAGCTTTCTTT
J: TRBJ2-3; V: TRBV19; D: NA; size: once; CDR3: CASSQGASGGTDTQYF; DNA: TGTGCCAGTAGTCAGGGGGCTAGCGGGGGCACAGATACGCAGTATTTT
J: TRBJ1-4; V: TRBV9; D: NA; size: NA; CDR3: CASSYGQNPSNEKLFF; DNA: TGTGCCAGCAGCTATGGACAGAATCCGTCTAATGAAAAACTGTTTTTT
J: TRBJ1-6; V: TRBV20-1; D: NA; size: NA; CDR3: CSASFRDKYSPLHF; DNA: TGCAGTGCTAGTTTCCGGGACAAGTATTCACCCCTCCACTTT
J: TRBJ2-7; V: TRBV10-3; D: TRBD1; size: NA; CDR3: CAISWDRESDEQYF; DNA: TGTGCCATCAGTTGGGACAGGGAAAGTGACGAGCAGTACTTC
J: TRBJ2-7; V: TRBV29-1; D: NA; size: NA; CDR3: CSVESQSYEQYF; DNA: TGCAGCGTTGAAAGTCAGTCCTACGAGCAGTACTTC
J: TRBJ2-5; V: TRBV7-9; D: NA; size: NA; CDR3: CASSQSLDQETQYF; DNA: TGTGCCAGCAGCCAAAGCTTGGACCAAGAGACCCAGTACTTC
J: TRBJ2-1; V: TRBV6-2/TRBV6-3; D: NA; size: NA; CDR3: CASSRPEGEQFF; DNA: TGTGCCAGCAGTCGGCCCGAGGGTGAGCAGTTCTTC
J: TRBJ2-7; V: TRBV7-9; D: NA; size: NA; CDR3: CASSQDSRFWEQYF; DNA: TGTGCCAGCAGCCAGGACAGCAGGTTTTGGGAGCAGTACTTC
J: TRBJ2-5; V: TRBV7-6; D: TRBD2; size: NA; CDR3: CASSLGASGGETQYF; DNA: TGTGCCAGCAGCTTAGGTGCTAGCGGGGGCGAGACCCAGTACTTC
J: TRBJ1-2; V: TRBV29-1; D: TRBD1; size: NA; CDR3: CSVEVKKTGLGGYTF; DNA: TGCAGCGTTGAGGTAAAAAAGACAGGGCTAGGAGGCTACACCTTC
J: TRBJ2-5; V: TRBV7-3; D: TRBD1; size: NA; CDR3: CASSPTGGSETQYF; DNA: TGTGCCAGCAGCCCCACAGGGGGCAGCGAGACCCAGTACTTC
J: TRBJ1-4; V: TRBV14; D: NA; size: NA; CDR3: CASSQRGKLFF; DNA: TGTGCCAGCAGCCAAAGGGGAAAACTGTTTTTT
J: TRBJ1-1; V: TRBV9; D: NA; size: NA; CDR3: CASSDERARRHTEAFF; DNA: TGTGCCAGCAGCGATGAGCGTGCCCGCCGTCACACTGAAGCTTTCTTT
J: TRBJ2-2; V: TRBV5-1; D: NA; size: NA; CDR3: CASSLELGRSGELFF; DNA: TGCGCCAGCAGCTTGGAACTGGGCCGGTCCGGGGAGCTGTTTTTT